Listed below are T cell receptor beta chains from one sample, sequenced in a study of cytotoxic CD8 clonotypes in ibrutinib-treated CLL. Using immunoSEQ multiplex PCR, the repertoire was profiled, and TCRdb retains in-frame clones only, with some absent. The sample lists about 140,000 clones, around 93% occurring once. Sample: PBMCs, taken after 12 months of ibrutinib treatment. The source of these receptors is a human donor with chronic lymphocytic leukemia. Both conserved end residues are part of each CDR3. D genes are given only for firm matches. Expanded clones are given a class, and other clones once, few, many or no size at all.

J gene: TRBJ2-3; D gene: TRBD1; CDR3 length: 15; clone size: .; V gene: TRBV4-3; CDR3 protein: CASSLQDRSTDTQYF; CDR3 DNA: TGCGCCAGCAGCCTCCAGGACAGGAGCACAGATACGCAGTATTTT
J gene: TRBJ2-7; D gene: .; CDR3 length: 11; clone size: .; V gene: TRBV20-1; CDR3 protein: CSARGDHEQYF; CDR3 DNA: TGCAGTGCTAGAGGAGACCACGAGCAGTACTTC
J gene: TRBJ2-3; D gene: TRBD2; CDR3 length: 11; clone size: .; V gene: TRBV12-5; CDR3 protein: CASSSREGQYF; CDR3 DNA: TGTGCTAGTTCATCTCGGGAGGGCCAGTATTTT
J gene: TRBJ2-1; D gene: TRBD1; CDR3 length: 16; clone size: .; V gene: TRBV6-6; CDR3 protein: CASRDTRQGGIDEQFF; CDR3 DNA: TGTGCCAGCAGGGACACGAGACAGGGGGGAATCGATGAGCAGTTCTTC
J gene: TRBJ1-4; D gene: TRBD1; CDR3 length: 15; clone size: .; V gene: TRBV6-5; CDR3 protein: CASSAGDRGHEKLFF; CDR3 DNA: TGTGCCAGCAGCGCCGGGGACAGGGGACATGAAAAACTGTTTTTT
J gene: TRBJ2-7; D gene: TRBD2; CDR3 length: 16; clone size: .; V gene: TRBV18; CDR3 protein: CASSRGLAGASYEQYF; CDR3 DNA: TGTGCCAGCTCACGGGGACTAGCGGGAGCCTCCTACGAGCAGTACTTC
J gene: TRBJ2-1; D gene: .; CDR3 length: 12; clone size: once; V gene: TRBV10-2; CDR3 protein: CASTFGGNEQFF; CDR3 DNA: TGCGCCAGCACCTTCGGTGGGAATGAGCAGTTCTTC
J gene: TRBJ2-6; D gene: TRBD1; CDR3 length: 18; clone size: .; V gene: TRBV28; CDR3 protein: CASSEPGQGASGANVLTF; CDR3 DNA: TGTGCCAGCAGTGAACCGGGACAGGGGGCGTCTGGGGCCAACGTCCTGACTTTC
J gene: TRBJ2-7; D gene: .; CDR3 length: 12; clone size: .; V gene: TRBV5-6; CDR3 protein: CASSLVSNEQYF; CDR3 DNA: TGTGCCAGCAGCTTGGTTAGCAACGAGCAGTACTTC
J gene: TRBJ2-5; D gene: TRBD1; CDR3 length: 15; clone size: once; V gene: TRBV7-7; CDR3 protein: CASSLGGTNQETQYF; CDR3 DNA: TGTGCTAGCAGCTTAGGGGGCACCAACCAAGAGACCCAGTACTTC
J gene: TRBJ2-3; D gene: TRBD1; CDR3 length: 13; clone size: .; V gene: TRBV27; CDR3 protein: CASRDRGRDTQYF; CDR3 DNA: TGTGCCAGCCGGGACAGGGGAAGGGATACGCAGTATTTT
J gene: TRBJ2-1; D gene: .; CDR3 length: 14; clone size: .; V gene: TRBV7-9; CDR3 protein: CASSLTDLTNEQFF; CDR3 DNA: TGTGCCAGCAGCTTGACAGACCTAACCAATGAGCAGTTCTTC
J gene: TRBJ2-2; D gene: .; CDR3 length: 15; clone size: .; V gene: TRBV7-3; CDR3 protein: CASRPIRGGSGELFF; CDR3 DNA: TGTGCCAGCAGACCAATCAGGGGAGGATCCGGGGAGCTGTTTTTT
J gene: TRBJ2-7; D gene: TRBD2; CDR3 length: 15; clone size: .; V gene: TRBV7-3; CDR3 protein: CASSLMAGATYEQYF; CDR3 DNA: TGTGCCAGCAGCTTAATGGCGGGAGCAACCTACGAGCAGTACTTC
J gene: TRBJ1-4; D gene: TRBD1; CDR3 length: 14; clone size: .; V gene: TRBV5-1; CDR3 protein: CASSFRTGGEKLFF; CDR3 DNA: TGCGCCAGCAGCTTTAGGACAGGGGGGGAAAAACTGTTTTTT
J gene: TRBJ2-7; D gene: .; CDR3 length: 15; clone size: .; V gene: TRBV19; CDR3 protein: CASSIVAGSSYEQYF; CDR3 DNA: TGTGCCAGTAGTATAGTGGCAGGTAGCTCCTACGAGCAGTACTTC
J gene: TRBJ2-1; D gene: TRBD2; CDR3 length: 18; clone size: .; V gene: TRBV19; CDR3 protein: CASSTPPRGVQSYNEQFF; CDR3 DNA: TGTGCCAGTAGTACACCACCCCGGGGGGTTCAATCCTACAATGAGCAGTTCTTC
J gene: TRBJ2-4; D gene: .; CDR3 length: 17; clone size: .; V gene: TRBV6-1; CDR3 protein: CASSETGPPGAKNIQYF; CDR3 DNA: TGTGCCAGCAGTGAAACCGGGCCCCCGGGGGCCAAAAACATTCAGTACTTC
J gene: TRBJ2-7; D gene: .; CDR3 length: 11; clone size: .; V gene: TRBV6-5; CDR3 protein: CASSPGNEQYF; CDR3 DNA: TGTGCCAGCAGCCCCGGGAACGAGCAGTACTTC
J gene: TRBJ1-1; D gene: .; CDR3 length: 16; clone size: .; V gene: TRBV18; CDR3 protein: CASSPNHQGSNTEAFF; CDR3 DNA: TGTGCCAGCTCACCAAACCACCAAGGTTCGAACACTGAAGCTTTCTTT
J gene: TRBJ2-5; D gene: .; CDR3 length: 12; clone size: .; V gene: TRBV11-3; CDR3 protein: CASSSHQETQYF; CDR3 DNA: TGTGCCAGCAGCTCCCACCAAGAGACCCAGTACTTC
J gene: TRBJ2-1; D gene: .; CDR3 length: 13; clone size: .; V gene: TRBV19; CDR3 protein: CASTRSSYNEQFF; CDR3 DNA: TGTGCCAGCACTCGCAGCTCCTACAATGAGCAGTTCTTC
J gene: TRBJ1-5; D gene: .; CDR3 length: 16; clone size: .; V gene: TRBV19; CDR3 protein: CASSISERAGNQPQHF; CDR3 DNA: TGTGCCAGTAGTATAAGCGAAAGGGCTGGCAATCAGCCCCAGCATTTT
J gene: TRBJ1-5; D gene: .; CDR3 length: 12; clone size: .; V gene: TRBV5-1; CDR3 protein: CASSYSGGPQHF; CDR3 DNA: TGCGCCAGCAGCTATTCCGGTGGGCCCCAGCATTTT
J gene: TRBJ2-1; D gene: .; CDR3 length: 10; clone size: once; V gene: TRBV2; CDR3 protein: CAGQGHEQFF; CDR3 DNA: TGTGCCGGGCAGGGCCATGAGCAGTTCTTC
J gene: TRBJ2-7; D gene: .; CDR3 length: 13; clone size: once; V gene: TRBV27; CDR3 protein: CASSPGTAFEQYF; CDR3 DNA: TGTGCCAGCAGTCCCGGGACGGCTTTCGAGCAGTACTTC
J gene: TRBJ2-7; D gene: .; CDR3 length: 14; clone size: few; V gene: TRBV19; CDR3 protein: CASSISSGDYEQYF; CDR3 DNA: TGTGCCAGTAGTATTTCGTCTGGGGACTACGAGCAGTACTTC
J gene: TRBJ2-3; D gene: TRBD1; CDR3 length: 15; clone size: .; V gene: TRBV7-9; CDR3 protein: CASSLSLGQSDTQYF; CDR3 DNA: TGTGCCAGCAGCTTATCCCTGGGACAGTCAGATACGCAGTATTTT
J gene: TRBJ1-5; D gene: .; CDR3 length: 15; clone size: .; V gene: TRBV5-4; CDR3 protein: CASSLGTSSNQPQHF; CDR3 DNA: TGTGCCAGCAGCTTGGGGACAAGTAGCAATCAGCCCCAGCATTTT